This T cell receptor beta chain emerged from a study of shared clonotypes between healthy human individuals (TCRdb year 2020). As for the study more broadly: A couple of women and a few men aged 18 to 49 years were included in the cohort. To estimate repertoire size and how much clonotypes are shared between individuals, the study performed deep sequencing of blood TCR repertoires from five healthy adults. Per donor, three plates each were used for CD4 naive and CD4 memory, two for CD8 naive, and one for CD8 memory. Per donor, leukapheresis produced somewhere between about 0.8 and 9 billion PBMCs. To increase sequencing depth and limit assay-specific biases, TCR repertoire library preparation and sequencing were carried out by different laboratories using diverse techniques.

TCR CDR3 regions were amplified from genomic DNA by multiplex PCR using the deep immunoSEQ assay. Extracted genomic DNA from each cell subset was spread evenly across all wells of several immunoSEQ 96-well plates, with each plate serving as a replicate. Each replicate PCR for sorted subsets received about 200 ng genomic DNA, equal to about 29,000 T cell genomes. Purified libraries were measured with a Qubit 3.0 fluorometer, size-checked on a Bioanalyzer 2100, and measured again with the KAPA Library Quantification kit. Each immunoSEQ 96-well plate was sequenced on its own single-read 150-cycle Illumina NextSeq 550 flow cell. As for how the authors treated the data: Because the immunoSEQ output held only junctional sequences and lacked quality scores, the filtering could not match the filtering applied to full-length reads. Sequences were annotated with PyIR, a Python wrapper for IgBLAST v1.9, using IMGT germline references to assign V/J genes and CDR3. Reads were filtered out if the reads had weak V/J assignments (E-value above 1e-6), no CDR3, stop codons, out-of-frame junctions, or ambiguous translated residues. V3J clonotypes were defined as sequences sharing the same inferred V gene, J gene, and CDR3 amino acid sequence. The percentage overlap between two repertoires was calculated by dividing the number of shared unique clonotypes by the size of the smaller repertoire. Richness of each repertoire was evaluated using RTK rarefaction, the Chao1 estimator, and Recon v2.1 estimates of unobserved clonotypes. OLGA was used to compute generation probabilities for all TCRbeta clonotypes that the gDNA method yielded from four donors. In TCRdb, the immuneACCESS table is reduced to in-frame sequences with V and J assigned. These tables do not hold every clone; where another copy was compared, an unresolved V gene accounts for under half, and the others remain unexplained. The DNA was the basis for D and trimming; V, J and clone size are from that table. The sample table holds 1,100,000 or so clones, of which about 84% were seen once. Roughly 0.56% of the sample rests with the top ten.

Of note for this clone: The specificity of this receptor is unknown. The record has no base qualities; no much larger clone is one base away.

The investigation overall reported the following: The genetic and exposure-history diversity represented was limited by the small number of donors. Sharing across several donors was observed for roughly 5% of naive CD4, under 4% of naive CD8, 2% to 2.5% of memory CD4, and roughly 0.43% of memory CD8 clonotypes. Clonotypes shared by all four sorted-subset donors showed higher generation probabilities than non-shared clonotypes. Based on pairwise subsampling, the degree of clonotype sharing among donors was expected to be affected by sequencing depth. Even with the large sequencing depth, rarefaction of the sorted-subset datasets indicated that sequencing was incomplete. Sampling was restricted to blood, and TCR repertoires in tissues likely differ from the TCR repertoires found in blood. Larger estimated clonotype richness was generally found for naive subsets than for memory subsets.

Donors were healthy HIV-negative adults with no recently reported acute infections or vaccinations. Every donor was a Caucasian adult residing in Nashville, Tennessee, USA. CD4+ T cells were enriched through magnetic negative selection, after which naive cells were positively selected on CD45RA and the remaining negative fraction served as the memory subset. Blood was obtained by leukapheresis, after which PBMCs were separated by Ficoll-Histopaque density gradient centrifugation and cryopreserved in liquid nitrogen vapor phase. Analytical flow cytometry was used to check the purity and quantity of every magnetically sorted T cell population. Genomic DNA was isolated from each sorted fraction and quantified by UV absorbance on a Nanodrop 2000c. The sequenced sample consisted of memory CD4+ T cells from PBMCs. The cell subset or site label corresponds to: CD45RA-negative fraction. This TCR was sampled from a young man in good health. Some clones in this sample may be carry-over from other donors' samples.

CDR3 protein: CASTQTRGPRGGQFF. The nucleotide sequence reads as follows: TGTGCCAGCACCCAGACCAGGGGGCCGCGAGGGGGGCAGTTCTTC. Recombination connected TRBV7-8 to TRBJ2-1, with TRBD1 matching 8 junction bases. V has 7 bases trimmed and J has 12 bases trimmed; junction bases matching no gene number 17. Spanning cysteine to phenylalanine, the CDR3 consists of 15 amino acids. This entry keeps only the CDR3 DNA: 45 bases, framed from base 1. Based on the germline V gene, the CDR1 and CDR2 sequences are SGHVS and FQNEAQ.